This TCR beta chain came from a study of T cell repertoires in cytomegalovirus infection. Study results and limitations: Dominating the ex vivo response were HLA-C-restricted CMV-specific TCR beta clonotypes.

Remarks on this clonotype: Antigen specificity is unknown.

The CDR3 is 18 residues long. Per germline, CDR1 SEHNR and CDR2 FQNEAQ (reference sequence). V lost 2 bases, J lost 3 bases, and 14 bases stayed unmatched. TCRdb re-called the reads with MiXCR, one entry per CDR3 protein. This table holds about 220,000 distinct CDR3 sequences, 30% to 45% found once. The V call is TRBV7-9, the J call TRBJ2-7; 9 positions match TRBD2. The material was CD8+ T cells from cultured PBMCs, obtained from culture after CMV antigen stimulation. The clonotype comes from a human donor in good health (CMV status not recorded). Some clones in this sample may be carry-over from other donors' samples. Here the CDR3 reads CASSLSALSGGTFYEQYF. The CDR3 DNA reads as TGTGCCAGCAGCTTATCAGCGCTAAGCGGGGGGACCTTCTACGAGCAGTACTTC.